The 9 T cell receptor beta chains below all came from one sample that was sequenced in a study of identical twins (dated by TCRdb to 2016 to 2018). Libraries were prepared through 5' RACE. Sequencing was performed on an Illumina HiSeq 2000. TCRdb itself trimmed the public reads at Q25 with fastp, ran MiXCR and retained productive beta chains. Entries that share a CDR3 protein sequence are merged under the most common genes and DNA. This sample holds some 630,000 distinct CDR3 sequences; under 8.5% were observed only once. Roughly 1.6% of the sample rests with the top ten. These same data were also listed under a study on yellow fever vaccine responses in identical twins.

Sequenced material: PBMCs. The source of these receptors is a young woman in good health.

The rearrangement uses TRBV20-1 and TRBJ2-2, with 8 bases that match TRBD2. CDR1 is DFQATT, CDR2 SNEGSKA, per germline (reference sequence). The CDR3 is 14 amino acids. The J segment lost 6 bases and the V segment lost 6 bases, leaving 9 bases of the junction unmatched. The CDR3 region has the DNA TGCAGTGCACAACGGGGGGGTCGGTCCGGGGAGCTGTTTTTT. Protein: CSAQRGGRSGELFF.

This clonotype showed up many times. V and J are TRBV29-1 and TRBJ1-6; 7 bases match TRBD1. The germline V gene encodes CDR1 SQVTM and CDR2 ANQGSEA. This CDR3 is 15 amino acids long. CDR3 in amino acids: CSGTVGIIIGSPLHF. For the CDR3, the DNA is TGCAGTGGGACAGTGGGGATTATTATAGGTTCACCCCTCCACTTT.

This clonotype appeared many times. The chain links TRBV29-1 to TRBJ1-1, with D unclear. Germline CDR1 and CDR2: SQVTM and ANQGSEA. CDR3 length: 13 amino acids. The V gene lost 1 base and the J gene lost 0 bases, with 6 bases spanning the gap. The CDR3 region is CSVEGPMNTEAFF. For the CDR3, the DNA is TGCAGCGTTGAAGGACCGATGAACACTGAAGCTTTCTTT. Using reference TRBV29-1 and TRBJ1-1 for the parts outside the CDR3, the full variable domain is SAVISQKPSRDICQRGTSLTIQCQVDSQVTMMFWYRQQPGQSLTLIATANQGSEATYESGFVIDKFPISRPNLTFSTLTVSNMSPEDSSIYLCSVEGPMNTEAFFGQGTRLTVV.

This clonotype was observed a few times. The genes are TRBV12-3 or TRBV12-4 and TRBJ2-2, with TRBD2 matching 7 bases. The CDR3 is made up of 15 amino acids. Trimming at V came to 6 bases and at J to 5 bases, leaving 9 bases not matched to a gene. The CDR3 region is CASSGGRGWTGELFF. The DNA for the CDR3 is TGTGCCAGCAGCGGAGGGAGGGGTTGGACCGGGGAGCTGTTTTTT.

This clonotype has more than one count but fewer than ten. The chain is built from TRBV20-1 and TRBJ1-1; D call uncertain. The CDR3 consists of 13 residues. V lost 1 base, J lost 4 bases, and 10 bases lay in between. Germline loops: CDR1 DFQATT, CDR2 SNEGSKA (reference sequence). The CDR3 is CSARAPESTEAFF. CDR3 DNA sequence: TGCAGTGCTAGAGCCCCAGAGAGCACTGAAGCTTTCTTT.

This clonotype was observed a few times. The chain is built from TRBV20-1 and TRBJ2-5; tentative D call: TRBD2 (6 bases). CDR1 DFQATT and CDR2 SNEGSKA come from the germline V gene (reference sequence). This CDR3 has 13 amino acids. V lost 5 bases and J 3 bases, leaving 13 bases between the germline ends. Here the CDR3 DNA reads TGCAGTGCTCCCCAACTAGCAGAAGAGACCCAGTACTTC. This codes for CSAPQLAEETQYF.

The chain has TRBV3-1 and TRBJ1-3; 9 bases are shared with TRBD1. Germline trimming cut 3 bases from V and 3 bases from J; bases unmatched to any gene: 3. The CDR3 has 15 amino acids. CDR1 and CDR2 (germline): LGHDT, YNNKEL (reference sequence). The CDR3 nucleotides are TGTGCCAGCAGCCAGAGACAGGGGGGTGGAAACACCATATATTTT. This encodes CASSQRQGGGNTIYF. The full variable domain, in which reference TRBV3-1 and TRBJ1-3 provide the parts outside the CDR3, is DTAVSQTPKYLVTQMGNDKSIKCEQNLGHDTMYWYKQDSKKFLKIMFSYNNKELIINETVPNRFSPKSPDKAHLNLHINSLELGDSAVYFCASSQRQGGGNTIYFGEGSWLTVV.

This clonotype was seen repeatedly, ten times or more. The chain employs TRBV12-3 or TRBV12-4 and TRBJ2-1; 8 positions agree with TRBD1. With V trimmed by 5 bases and J by 8 bases, 5 bases remained unmatched. This CDR3 comprises 13 residues. The CDR3 protein is CASSQGQGHEQFF. CDR3 bases: TGTGCCAGCAGTCAAGGACAGGGCCATGAGCAGTTCTTC.

This clonotype was seen a few times. The rearrangement uses TRBV4-1 and TRBJ1-1, with D uncertain. The germline V and J ends were trimmed by 1 base and 0 bases, with 18 bases remaining between them. This CDR3 contains 18 residues. CDR1 MGHRA and CDR2 YSYEKL come from the germline V gene. The CDR3 nucleotides are TGCGCCAGCAGCCAAGCGAGGGCAAACTTTGCCATGAACACTGAAGCTTTCTTT. Protein product: CASSQARANFAMNTEAFF.